One and the same sample provided the 21 T cell receptor beta chains below, sequenced in a study of blood T cell repertoires in COVID-19. Sequencing used immunoSEQ multiplex PCR; TCRdb keeps in-frame clones, though not all of them. The sample consists of around 200,000 clones, 81% of them appearing once. Sequences were obtained from PBMCs or T cells enriched from blood (not recorded which). The receptor source for this set is a man between 40 and 49 years old who had recovered from COVID-19.

The chain uses TRBV5-1 and TRBJ2-1; D gene uncertain. Per germline, CDR1 SGHRS and CDR2 YFSETQ. Between the trimmed V and J ends, which lost 0 bases and 4 bases, there was a span of 5 bases. The CDR3 consists of 13 residues. CDR3 DNA sequence: TGCGCCAGCAGCTTGGATGAGTACAATGAGCAGTTCTTC. It translates to CASSLDEYNEQFF.

The chain uses TRBV30 and TRBJ1-5; 7 bases line up with TRBD1. Germline-derived CDR1 and CDR2 are GTSNPN and SVGIG (reference sequence). The ends lost 5 bases at V and 3 bases at J; junction bases unmatched: 4. The CDR3 covers 13 residues. This chain's CDR3 is CAWGTEINQPQHF. The CDR3 DNA sequence: TGTGCCTGGGGGACAGAAATCAATCAGCCCCAGCATTTT.

This clone was counted a single time. The rearrangement uses TRBV6-5 and TRBJ1-2; no clear D gene. Trimming pared 0 bases from V and 8 bases from J, leaving 13 bases between. Germline V gene lookup returns CDR1 MNHEY and CDR2 SVGAGI. CDR3 length: 14 amino acids. CDR3 amino acids: CASSYSWRGDGYTF. Written as DNA, the CDR3 is TGTGCCAGCAGTTACTCTTGGCGGGGAGACGGCTACACCTTC.

The chain links TRBV5-1 to TRBJ2-7; a weak D match, TRBD2 (6 bases). CDR1 SGHRS and CDR2 YFSETQ come from the germline V gene. The CDR3 has 12 amino acids. V lost 2 bases and J 5 bases, leaving 8 bases between the germline ends. The CDR3 here is CASSFGLNEQYF. The CDR3 nucleotides read TGCGCCAGCAGCTTCGGACTAAACGAGCAGTACTTC.

CDR3 in amino acids: CATSDRDSYGYTF. The DNA for the CDR3 is TGTGCCACCAGTGATAGGGACAGCTATGGCTACACCTTC. The chain couples TRBV24-1 to TRBJ1-2, with 7 bases lining up with TRBD1. The V gene end was trimmed by 3 bases and the J gene end by 4 bases; junction bases not matched to a gene: 1. The germline gives CDR1 KGHDR, CDR2 SFDVKD. The CDR3 has 13 amino acids.

The CDR3 DNA is TGTGCCAGCGTAACTCATCGCGGGGACCAGAACACCGGGGAGCTGTTTTTT. Amino acids: CASVTHRGDQNTGELFF. This chain joins TRBV2 and TRBJ2-2, with a possible D match to TRBD2 (6 bases). Per germline, CDR1 SNHLY and CDR2 FYNNEI. Trimming took 8 bases from V and 1 from J, leaving 20 bases between them. This CDR3 contains 17 residues.

The CDR3 sequence: CASSQSPTSGDEQYF. In DNA form, the CDR3 reads TGTGCCAGCAGCCAAAGCCCGACTAGCGGGGACGAGCAGTACTTC. The chain employs TRBV2 and TRBJ2-7, with 11 positions matching TRBD2. The CDR3 extends over 15 amino acids. V lost 6 bases, J lost 5 bases, and 9 bases stayed unmatched. Germline V gene sequence: CDR1 SNHLY, CDR2 FYNNEI.

The chain is built from TRBV9 and TRBJ2-7; possibly TRBD2 for D (5 bases). The V and J ends lost 3 bases and 1 base respectively, with 11 bases between them. This CDR3 comprises 14 residues. Germline V gene data show CDR1 as SGDLS and CDR2 as YYNGEE. CDR3 coding DNA: TGTGCCAGCAGCGATTCCGGCGGGTCCTACGAGCAGTACTTC. Protein sequence: CASSDSGGSYEQYF.

The CDR3 loop is CASSHPGLLNTQYF. CDR3 sequence (DNA): TGTGCCAGCAGCCATCCCGGACTTTTAAATACGCAGTATTTT. V is TRBV3-1 (or the pseudogene TRBV3-2) and J is TRBJ2-3, with a tentative D call TRBD2 (5 bases). Germline V lookup: CDR1 LGHDT, CDR2 YNNKEL (reference sequence). V was cut by 3 bases and J by 7 bases, with 14 bases left in between. The CDR3 consists of 14 residues.

This clone was observed a handful of times. This rearrangement joins TRBV27 to TRBJ1-2; 7 bases fit TRBD1. This CDR3 spans 16 amino acids. Germline V CDR1 and CDR2: MNHEY, SMNVEV (reference sequence). J was trimmed by 2 bases and V by 2 bases; bases with no gene match: 8. The CDR3 is CASSLSPGGSNYGYTF. The CDR3 bases are TGTGCCAGCAGTTTAAGTCCAGGGGGTTCAAACTATGGCTACACCTTC.

The chain couples TRBV19 to TRBJ1-3; no reliable D call. This CDR3 contains 17 residues. The V end was cut by 1 base, the J end by 3 bases, with 16 bases between. Germline lookup yields CDR1 LNHDA and CDR2 SQIVND (reference sequence). The CDR3 sequence is CASSIGSGRERGNTIYF. The CDR3 DNA follows: TGTGCCAGTAGTATAGGGAGCGGACGGGAACGTGGAAACACCATATATTTT.

The chain couples TRBV19 to TRBJ2-2, with D possibly being TRBD2 (6 bases). The CDR3 runs 19 residues. Trimming shortened V by 0 bases and J by 4 bases, and 21 bases separated the two germline ends. Germline loops: CDR1 LNHDA, CDR2 SQIVND (reference sequence). The DNA for the CDR3 is TGTGCCAGTAGTATAGATCGGGGGAACAGGCTGGGATCCACCGGGGAGCTGTTTTTT. It is translated as CASSIDRGNRLGSTGELFF.

The chain combines TRBV3-1 (or the pseudogene TRBV3-2) with TRBJ2-5, with D perhaps TRBD2 (7 bases). The CDR3 loop spans 17 amino acids. The ends were cut back, 1 base at V and 4 bases at J, with 19 bases in the middle. The germline V gene encodes CDR1 LGHDT and CDR2 YNNKEL (reference sequence). CDR3 in DNA: TGTGCCAGCAGCCAAGGGAGTTGGCGGGGGCGGGGAGAGACCCAGTACTTC. As protein: CASSQGSWRGRGETQYF.

The table lists this clone with a count of one. The V and J genes are TRBV5-1 and TRBJ2-5; a possible D gene is TRBD1 (5 bases). Trimming took off 4 bases at V and 1 base at J, with 14 bases between the two ends. This CDR3 has 15 amino acids. Germline V gene data show CDR1 as SGHRS and CDR2 as YFSETQ. In DNA, the CDR3 is TGCGCCAGCAGCAAGGGGCCAGGGATCCAAGAGACCCAGTACTTC. This translates into CASSKGPGIQETQYF.

The CDR3 bases are TGTGCCACCAGTGATTTGCAGGGACAGGGACACGGCTACACCTTC. This gives the protein CATSDLQGQGHGYTF. The J gene is TRBJ1-2, the V gene TRBV24-1, with 9 bases fitting TRBD1. V was clipped by 0 bases and J by 8 bases; unmatched bases: 6. The CDR3 sequence is 15 residues long. The germline V gene has CDR1 KGHDR and CDR2 SFDVKD.

The V gene is TRBV4-1, the J gene TRBJ1-1, with 8 bases that match TRBD1. The CDR3 is made up of 14 amino acids. V lost 5 bases, J lost 4 bases, and 6 bases stayed unmatched. Germline CDR1 is MGHRA and CDR2 is YSYEKL. The DNA for the CDR3 is TGCGCCAGCAGCTCCACAGGGGGAGGCACTGAAGCTTTCTTT. Its translation: CASSSTGGGTEAFF.

This clone was counted only a few times. This chain connects TRBV5-8 to TRBJ1-5; D is possibly TRBD1 (6 bases). Trimming removed 2 bases from V and 3 bases from J, with 12 bases in between. The germline V gene encodes CDR1 SGHTS and CDR2 YDEGEE. The CDR3 is 15 amino acids. The CDR3 sequence: CASSLVQGPNQPQHF. Here the CDR3 DNA reads TGTGCCAGCAGCTTAGTACAGGGACCCAATCAGCCCCAGCATTTT. Full variable domain (missing parts from reference TRBV5-8 and TRBJ1-5): EAGVTQSPTHLIKTRGQQATLRCSPISGHTSVYWYQQALGLGLQFLLWYDEGEERNRGNFPPRFSGRQFPNYSSELNVNALELEDSALYLCASSLVQGPNQPQHFGDGTRLSIL.

This clone turned up a few times. The rearrangement joins TRBV7-6 to TRBJ1-4; possibly TRBD1 for D (5 bases). Germline CDR1 SGHVS, CDR2 FNYEAQ. Trimming pared 5 bases from V and 8 bases from J, leaving 12 bases between. The CDR3 has 13 amino acids. CDR3 sequence reads: CASSPSSGEKLFF. CDR3 bases: TGTGCCAGCAGCCCCTCTTCAGGGGAAAAACTGTTTTTT.

This clone was recorded a few times. The chain recombines TRBV5-1 with TRBJ1-3; D might be TRBD1 (6 bases). Looked up from germline, CDR1 is SGHRS and CDR2 is YFSETQ. The germline V and J ends were trimmed by 0 bases and 2 bases, with 12 bases remaining between them. The CDR3 runs 16 residues. CDR3 protein: CASSLGASGAGNTIYF. The CDR3 nucleotides are TGCGCCAGCAGCTTGGGTGCGTCAGGGGCTGGAAACACCATATATTTT.

This clone came up once. The rearrangement joins TRBV13 to TRBJ2-3; D perhaps matches TRBD1 (6 bases). CDR1 is PRHDT, CDR2 FYEKMQ, per germline (reference sequence). V dropped 2 bases and J dropped 4 bases, with 19 bases sitting between them. CDR3 length: 17 amino acids. The CDR3 here is CASSLWSGGGRPDTQYF. In DNA form, the CDR3 reads TGTGCCAGCAGCTTATGGTCCGGTGGGGGCCGGCCAGATACGCAGTATTTT.

The DNA for the CDR3 is TGTGCCAGCAGCCCGGATTTCAAACGGGGAGGACGAACAACTGAAGCTTTCTTT. This encodes CASSPDFKRGGRTTEAFF. This chain connects TRBV7-9 to TRBJ1-1; D gene ambiguous. The CDR3 has 18 residues. Germline V gives CDR1 SEHNR, CDR2 FQNEAQ (reference sequence). V dropped 5 bases and J dropped 5 bases, with 27 bases sitting between them.